Shown below are 22 T cell receptor beta chains from a single sample sequenced in a study of cytomegalovirus exposure and HLA in healthy donors. The PCR made use of 60 Vbeta and 13 Jbeta primers. Profiled with immunoSEQ multiplex PCR; TCRdb holds only in-frame clones, not every one. Found here are around 130,000 clones, 60% to 80% of them singletons; the top ten hold 0.75% to 0.95%. The sample taken for sequencing was PBMCs. These TCRs come from an older woman in good health and CMV-seronegative.

The rearrangement joins TRBV9 to TRBJ2-5; 12 nucleotides agree with TRBD2. The closer fit of TRBJ2-7 to the DNA end suggests the J call may be wrong. The CDR3 is 14 amino acids. The germline CDR1 and CDR2 sequences are SGDLS and YYNGEE. The CDR3 DNA is TGTGCCAGCAGCCGCAGACTAGCGGGGGACGAGCAGTACTTC. Translating gives CASSRRLAGDEQYF.

The chain links TRBV6-5 to TRBJ2-6; perhaps TRBD2 as D (7 bases). Germline CDR1 MNHEY, CDR2 SVGAGI. Deletions cut 3 bases from V and 1 base from J, with 10 bases between. The CDR3 spans 16 residues. In DNA form, the CDR3 reads TGTGCCAGCAGTTATCGGGGGGCGTCTGGGGCCAACGTCCTGACTTTC. Translating gives CASSYRGASGANVLTF.

The chain recombines TRBV9 with TRBJ2-2; TRBD1 agrees at 7 bases. This CDR3 has 16 residues. The V and J ends lost 1 base and 3 bases, in that order; junction bases with no gene match: 6. Germline V gives CDR1 SGDLS, CDR2 YYNGEE. DNA for the CDR3: TGTGCCAGCAGCGTAAGGGCAGGGGGTGACACCGGGGAGCTGTTTTTT. It codes for CASSVRAGGDTGELFF. Using reference TRBV9 and TRBJ2-2 for the parts outside the CDR3, the full variable domain is DSGVTQTPKHLITATGQRVTLRCSPRSGDLSVYWYQQSLDQGLQFLIQYYNGEERAKGNILERFSAQQFPDLHSELNLSSLELGDSALYFCASSVRAGGDTGELFFGEGSRLTVL.

This chain connects TRBV30 to TRBJ1-2; TRBD1 agrees at 11 bases. Germline trimming cut 5 bases from V and 8 bases from J; bases unmatched to any gene: 16. Germline CDR1 and CDR2: GTSNPN and SVGIG (reference sequence). The CDR3 is made up of 16 amino acids. This CDR3 is CAWADRGHPLVRGYTF. CDR3 DNA: TGTGCCTGGGCGGACAGGGGGCATCCTCTGGTTCGCGGCTACACCTTC.

The chain has TRBV12-1 and TRBJ1-6; whether TRBD1, the table's D call, matches the DNA was not checked. TRBV12-1 is deemed a pseudogene. This CDR3 comprises 15 residues. CDR3 DNA sequence: TGTGCCAGCAGCTCGCGACAGGGTCGGGATTCACCCCTCCACTTT. This gives the protein CASSSRQGRDSPLHF.

This chain connects TRBV7-9 to TRBJ1-4, with D perhaps TRBD1 (6 bases). The V end was cut by 6 bases, the J end by 3 bases, with 8 bases between. CDR1 is SEHNR, CDR2 FQNEAQ, per germline (reference sequence). This CDR3 contains 13 residues. CDR3 sequence reads: CASRGTPNEKLFF. In DNA form, the CDR3 reads TGTGCCAGCAGAGGGACACCTAATGAAAAACTGTTTTTT.

This clone has a handful of counts. This rearrangement joins TRBV18 to TRBJ2-7; D uncertain. The CDR3 is 13 residues long. Germline lookup yields CDR1 KGHSH and CDR2 LQKENI. V lost 3 bases to trimming and J lost 3 bases, with 9 bases between them. The CDR3 loop reads CASSPQQSYEQYF. Here the CDR3 DNA reads TGTGCCAGCTCACCGCAACAGAGCTACGAGCAGTACTTC.

This clone showed up just a few times. The chain links TRBV7-9 to TRBJ1-6; D is unresolved. From germline, CDR1 is SEHNR and CDR2 FQNEAQ (reference sequence). This CDR3 region has 15 residues. V was clipped by 2 bases and J by 3 bases, with 8 bases between them. Here the CDR3 reads CASSLLGGYNSPLHF. The CDR3, as DNA: TGTGCCAGCAGCTTACTGGGAGGCTATAATTCACCCCTCCACTTT.

This clone came up a few times. The CDR3 region is CASSLGGQEAYGYTF. CDR3 bases: TGTGCCAGCAGCTTGGGGGGACAGGAGGCCTATGGCTACACCTTC. The rearrangement uses TRBV5-5 and TRBJ1-2; 8 nucleotides agree with TRBD1. V trimming: 0 bases; J trimming: 4 bases; junction bases outside the gene matches: 5. CDR1 and CDR2 (germline): SGHKS, YYEKEE (reference sequence). The CDR3 sequence is 15 residues long.

A few counts support this clone. This rearrangement joins TRBV2 to TRBJ1-1; TRBD1 might be the D (5 bases). Germline V lookup: CDR1 SNHLY, CDR2 FYNNEI. Trimming removed 6 bases from V and 1 base from J, with 12 bases in between. The CDR3 runs 14 residues. The CDR3 loop is CASSQGLTNTEAFF. In DNA, the CDR3 is TGTGCCAGCAGCCAGGGACTGACGAACACTGAAGCTTTCTTT.

The chain couples TRBV2 to TRBJ2-2; TRBD2 is a possible D gene (5 bases). Germline CDR1 and CDR2: SNHLY and FYNNEI. The CDR3 length is 14 residues. V shed 7 bases and J shed 2 bases, with 11 bases lying between them. DNA of the CDR3: TGTGCCAGCATCCCCCGGGAAAACACCGGGGAGCTGTTTTTT. As protein: CASIPRENTGELFF.

A few counts support this clone. The chain combines TRBV19 with TRBJ1-1, with a possible D match to TRBD1 (5 bases). The CDR3 length is 15 residues. Germline assignment: CDR1 LNHDA and CDR2 SQIVND (reference sequence). The V gene lost 4 bases and the J gene lost 5 bases, with 17 bases spanning the gap. CDR3 nucleotides: TGTGCCAGTAGTAAGAAACAGGTTACCAGGACTGAAGCTTTCTTT. This translates into CASSKKQVTRTEAFF.

The genes are TRBV5-4 and TRBJ2-7; maybe TRBD1 (6 bases). From germline, CDR1 is SGHNT and CDR2 YYREEE (reference sequence). V lost 2 bases to trimming and J lost 3 bases, with 9 bases between them. This CDR3 has 13 amino acids. CDR3 nucleotide sequence: TGTGCCAGCAGCTTTCAGGGGAACTACGAGCAGTACTTC. Protein sequence: CASSFQGNYEQYF.

V gene TRBV30 combines with J gene TRBJ1-1; possibly TRBD1 for D (5 bases). There are 15 residues in the CDR3. Per germline, CDR1 GTSNPN and CDR2 SVGIG (reference sequence). The V gene lost 1 base and the J gene lost 5 bases, with 17 bases spanning the gap. Written as DNA, the CDR3 is TGTGCCTGGAGTGATCCAGGCGGGGCGAGGACTGAAGCTTTCTTT. It translates to CAWSDPGGARTEAFF.

This chain joins TRBV5-1 and TRBJ2-7; D gene unclear. Germline loops: CDR1 SGHRS, CDR2 YFSETQ. Trimming cost V 1 base and J 3 bases, with 11 bases left between them. The CDR3 extends over 14 amino acids. The CDR3 bases are TGCGCCAGCAGCTTGTCAGGCAGCAGCTACGAGCAGTACTTC. This sequence encodes CASSLSGSSYEQYF.

The chain employs TRBV5-1 and TRBJ2-1, with 12 bases aligning to TRBD2. The CDR3 has 16 amino acids. The germline V gene encodes CDR1 SGHRS and CDR2 YFSETQ. The V gene end was trimmed by 4 bases and the J gene end by 8 bases; junction bases not matched to a gene: 10. For the CDR3, the DNA is TGCGCCAGCAGCCAGAGCCTAGCGGGAGGGAGAGATGAGCAGTTCTTC. It specifies CASSQSLAGGRDEQFF.

The V gene is TRBV7-9, the J gene TRBJ2-7, with TRBD2 identical over 8 bases. The CDR3 contains 12 residues. With V trimmed by 0 bases and J by 9 bases, 1 base remained unmatched. Per the germline V gene, CDR1 is SEHNR and CDR2 is FQNEAQ (reference sequence). CDR3 sequence reads: CASSLARGGQYF. In nucleotides, the CDR3 is TGTGCCAGCAGCTTAGCCCGGGGGGGGCAGTACTTC.

The V and J genes are TRBV21-1 and TRBJ1-1. TRBV21-1 is described as a pseudogene. The CDR3 runs 13 residues. This CDR3 is CASSLGRGTEAFF. The DNA of the CDR3 is TGTGCCAGCAGCCTCGGGCGGGGAACTGAAGCTTTCTTT.

This sequence joins TRBV29-1 and TRBJ2-3; 9 bases are shared with TRBD2. With 4 bases clipped from V and 6 bases from J, the junction kept 14 bases outside the gene matches. Germline V gene sequence: CDR1 SQVTM, CDR2 ANQGSEA. The CDR3 length is 16 residues. The chain's CDR3 is CSVGAFLAGGVDTQYF. CDR3 in DNA: TGCAGCGTTGGGGCCTTTCTGGCGGGGGGGGTCGATACGCAGTATTTT.

This clone was recorded a few times. One end of the junction does not line up with germline, which may come from a read error. The chain couples TRBV2 to TRBJ1-5; D uncertain. Germline lookup yields CDR1 SNHLY and CDR2 FYNNEI. The CDR3 length is 13 residues. The CDR3 region is CASSEEVGQPQHF. The CDR3 DNA reads TGTGCCAGCAGCGAAGAAGTGGGCCAGCCCCAGCATTTT.

The rearrangement uses TRBV4-2 and TRBJ1-4; 9 bases are a match to TRBD1. Germline lookup yields CDR1 LGHNA and CDR2 YNFKEQ. Germline trimming cut 8 bases from V and 8 bases from J; bases unmatched to any gene: 9. The CDR3 sequence is 14 residues long. The CDR3 sequence: CASETGTGREKLFF. The CDR3 DNA sequence: TGTGCCAGCGAGACCGGGACAGGGCGAGAAAAACTGTTTTTT.

The chain couples TRBV7-6 to TRBJ2-2; a weak D match, TRBD2 (5 bases). CDR1 is SGHVS and CDR2 is FNYEAQ in the germline V gene. There are 17 residues in the CDR3. V was pared by 5 bases and J by 7 bases, with 23 bases between. CDR3 sequence: CASSPRRGGAQNGELFF. The CDR3 nucleotides read TGTGCCAGCAGCCCGCGACGTGGAGGAGCGCAGAACGGGGAGCTGTTTTTT.